Following are 8 T cell receptor beta chains from one sample sequenced in a study of T cells in Graves' hyperthyroidism and ophthalmopathy. TCR beta CDR3 regions were amplified from RNA. The study used the HTBI primer set for a first-round RT-PCR of the TCR CDR3. TCRdb reanalysed the multiplex PCR reads using MiXCR and keeps one entry per CDR3 protein. Here the sample spans 450,000 to 650,000 distinct CDR3 sequences, 20% being singletons. The sequenced sample was blood. The receptors come from a man in his late teens or twenties with Graves' hyperthyroidism.

Turning to this clonotype: This may be a read error: a much more frequent sequence differs by one nucleotide. The V call is TRBV27, the J call TRBJ1-1; a possible D gene is TRBD1 (5 bases). The CDR3 totals 14 residues. The V gene's germline CDR1 is MNHEY and CDR2 SMNVEV (reference sequence). The CDR3 loop is CASCFGDPNTEAFF. In nucleotides, the CDR3 is TGTGCCAGCTGTTTCGGGGACCCGAACACTGAAGCTTTCTTT.

This clonotype was seen repeatedly, ten times or more. Relative to the germline gene, one junction end is altered; a read error may explain this. The V gene is TRBV6-1, the J gene TRBJ2-5; D possibly corresponds to TRBD2 (5 bases). CDR1 MNHNS and CDR2 SASEGT come from the germline V gene. This CDR3 has 14 amino acids. Here the CDR3 reads CASRDGEGSSTQYF. CDR3 DNA sequence: TGTGCGAGCAGAGATGGAGAGGGTTCGTCGACCCAGTACTTC.

In its sample, this clonotype was seen many times. This chain uses TRBV6-2 or TRBV6-3 with TRBJ2-1, with 11 bases matching TRBD2. The V gene's germline CDR1 is MNHEY and CDR2 SVGEGT. Trimming cost V 7 bases and J 4 bases; bases outside gene matches: 6. The CDR3 length is 15 residues. CDR3 DNA: TGTGCCAGCACCCTAGCGGGGGGACCTTACAATGAGCAGTTCTTC. Amino acids: CASTLAGGPYNEQFF.

This clonotype was counted at least ten times. V usage is TRBV10-3 and J usage is TRBJ2-2, with TRBD2 matching 7 bases. Losses at the gene ends were 4 bases for V and 5 bases for J; bases not matched to a gene: 10. Germline V gene sequence: CDR1 ENHRY, CDR2 SYGVKD. The CDR3 covers 16 residues. Here the CDR3 DNA reads TGTGCCATCAGTGCCGGCGGGGGTCAAGTAACCGGGGAGCTGTTTTTT. It encodes CAISAGGGQVTGELFF.

This clonotype turned up a few times. The chain combines TRBV28 with TRBJ2-6; D is uncertain. Between the trimmed V and J ends, which lost 2 bases and 4 bases, there was a span of 6 bases. This CDR3 spans 14 amino acids. Per the germline V gene, CDR1 is MDHEN and CDR2 is SYDVKM. CDR3 amino acids: CASSLRAGANVLTF. CDR3 coding DNA: TGTGCCAGCAGTTTAAGGGCGGGGGCCAACGTCCTGACTTTC. The full variable domain, in which reference TRBV28 and TRBJ2-6 provide the parts outside the CDR3, is DVKVTQSSRYLVKRTGEKVFLECVQDMDHENMFWYRQDPGLGLRLIYFSYDVKMKEKGDIPEGYSVSREKKERFSLILESASTNQTSMYLCASSLRAGANVLTFGAGSRLTVL.

The V call is TRBV28, the J call TRBJ1-5; the D gene is possibly TRBD1 (6 bases). There are 17 residues in the CDR3. V lost 4 bases to trimming and J lost 9 bases, with 25 bases between them. The germline gives CDR1 MDHEN, CDR2 SYDVKM. CDR3 in amino acids: CASSSSAGWGGSRPQHF. The CDR3 nucleotides are TGTGCCAGCAGTTCTTCCGCGGGGTGGGGGGGCTCGCGGCCCCAGCATTTT.

Ten or more counts support this clonotype. The chain carries TRBV6-1 and TRBJ2-7, with 8 bases aligning to TRBD2. CDR1 and CDR2 from the germline V gene are MNHNS and SASEGT. The junction had 3 bases not matched to a gene; V was cut back by 2 bases and J by 0 bases. CDR3 length equals 15 residues. The CDR3 nucleotides are TGTGCCAGCAGTGAAATTAGCGGGGACTCCTACGAGCAGTACTTC. Protein: CASSEISGDSYEQYF.

This clonotype was detected ten times or more. V and J are TRBV6-1 and TRBJ2-2; tentatively, D is TRBD1 (6 bases). V was cut by 6 bases and J by 1 base, with 9 bases left in between. Looked up from germline, CDR1 is MNHNS and CDR2 is SASEGT. The CDR3 extends over 14 amino acids. CDR3 residues: CASRRGQNTGELFF. CDR3 nucleotides: TGTGCCAGCAGAAGGGGACAGAACACCGGGGAGCTGTTTTTT.